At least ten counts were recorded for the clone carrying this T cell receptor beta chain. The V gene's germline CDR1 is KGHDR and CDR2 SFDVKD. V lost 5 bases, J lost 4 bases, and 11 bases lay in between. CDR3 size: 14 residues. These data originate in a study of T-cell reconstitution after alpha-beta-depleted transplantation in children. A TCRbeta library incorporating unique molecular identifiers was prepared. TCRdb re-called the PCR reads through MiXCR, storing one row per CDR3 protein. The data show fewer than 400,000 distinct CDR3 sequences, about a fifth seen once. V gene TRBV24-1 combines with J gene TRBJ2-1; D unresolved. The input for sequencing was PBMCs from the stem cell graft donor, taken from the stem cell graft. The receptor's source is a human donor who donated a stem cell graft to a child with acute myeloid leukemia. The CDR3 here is CATSARSGYNEQFF. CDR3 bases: TGTGCCACCAGTGCCAGGTCAGGTTACAATGAGCAGTTCTTC.